This entry features one TCR beta chain sequence. Its antigen target is currently unknown. One base away there is no much larger clone; base qualities are not given. The record originates from a study of T cells after yellow fever vaccination (dated by TCRdb to about 2019). Study-level background: The SMART-Seq v4 Ultra Low Input RNA kit was used to prepare libraries from fractions with low cell numbers. Bulk TCR alpha and beta repertoires were sequenced longitudinally to track T-cell clones before and after primary and booster YFV17D yellow fever vaccination. Blood was collected at multiple timepoints before and after primary and secondary immunization, and bulk PBMC replicates and cell subsets were isolated. Two healthy male donors, one aged 18 to 30 and one aged 30 to 40 years, were included in the cohort.

TCR cDNA was synthesized by 5'RACE template switching, which introduced a universal primer site and unique molecular identifiers. Priming of cDNA synthesis was performed from both the TCR alpha and TCR beta constant segments. Libraries were amplified in two PCR steps, with sample barcodes and sequencing adapters added in the second step. Sequencing of the libraries was done on either Illumina HiSeq 2500 (2x100 bp) or NovaSeq (2x150 bp). The authors processed their data as follows. Demultiplexing of reads and collapsing into UMI consensus sequences were performed with MIGEC, and V(D)J alignment was carried out with MiXCR. Vaccine-responding clonotypes were identified with edgeR using replicate PBMC samples, with FDR below 0.01 and a log2 fold change above 5 up to day 15 being required. CD4 or CD8 identity was assigned to each bulk clonotype according to whether the clonotype was present at higher abundance in the sequenced CD4 repertoire or the sequenced CD8 repertoire. Through fastp at Q25 and MiXCR, TCRdb rebuilt clones from the public reads, retaining in-frame beta chains. Every CDR3 protein is listed once, alongside the most common genes and DNA of its rows. The V and J calls and clone size come from TCRdb's table, not from the authors' own analysis. Across this sample there are hundreds of thousands of distinct CDR3 sequences, with around 10% seen only once. In total, the top ten clones hold roughly 18% of the sample.

Taken with the paper, the label for treatment or condition translates to: live attenuated yellow fever vaccine strain. At every blood-draw timepoint, two biological replicates of bulk PBMCs were collected. PBMCs were isolated from peripheral blood using a standard Ficoll-Paque protocol. RNA was extracted with TriZol from bulk PBMCs, CD4 and CD8 fractions, and dextramer-positive and dextramer-negative fractions. The research as a whole found: The secondary T-cell response was found to be weaker but faster than the primary response, with a peak reached on day 5 rather than on day 15. FACS-sorted repertoires could contain abundant contaminating clonotypes from the bulk population, so computational filtering was required. Because only a couple of donors were included in the study, the extent to which the findings can be generalized is limited. Most clones expanded after primary vaccination were re-detected after the booster (96% of CD4 and about nine tenths of CD8), suggesting broad memory maintenance. A small fraction of clonotypes appeared in both the CD4 and CD8 compartments, likely as a result of convergent recombination.

This receptor was identified in a man aged 18 to 30 who received the YFV17D yellow fever vaccine. The input for sequencing was PBMCs, taken on the day of the first yellow fever vaccination.

The DNA is as follows: TGCGCCAGCAGCTTGGCGATCGCAGGGCTGATGAAGGACACTGAAGCTTTCTTT. Its coded protein is CASSLAIAGLMKDTEAFF. Recombination joined TRBV5-1 with TRBJ1-1; TRBD1 is a weak D gene call, 5 bases matching. V drops 0 bases and J drops 3 bases, leaving 21 bases in between. CDR1 SGHRS and CDR2 YFSETQ were looked up in the germline V gene. Its CDR3 holds 18 amino acids, cysteine through phenylalanine. Only CDR3 DNA is held: 54 bases, read in frame from base 1.